This TCR beta chain derives from a study of OX40 agonist ivuxolimab in advanced cancers. TCRdb's copy holds only in-frame clones and misses some; the assay was immunoSEQ multiplex PCR. The sample holds around 61,000 clones, about four fifths seen once. The study's findings and limits: Which antigen the expanded peripheral T cells recognized is unknown. Low levels of normalized T-cell clonal expansion also appeared in some nonresponders.

Germline lookup yields CDR1 MNHNS and CDR2 SASEGT. The CDR3 consists of 18 residues. V gave up 4 bases and J gave up 0 bases; unmatched junction bases: 7. Details on this clone: The target antigen is unknown.

The sequence was obtained from an adult with an advanced solid tumor such as melanoma, head and neck, liver or kidney cancer. The material was CD4+ or CD8+ T cells sorted from blood, obtained in a trial of the OX40 agonist ivuxolimab. The chain is built from TRBV6-1 and TRBJ2-7; 15 nucleotides agree with TRBD2. The CDR3 region is CASSAGTSGRSNSYEQYF. The CDR3 nucleotides are TGTGCCAGCAGTGCCGGGACTAGCGGGAGGAGTAACTCCTACGAGCAGTACTTC.